One T cell receptor beta chain is described in this entry. No antigen is known for it. Base qualities are not recorded, but no much larger clone differs from it by a single base. Using the deep immunoSEQ assay, TCR CDR3 regions were amplified from genomic DNA by multiplex PCR. Genomic DNA extracted from each cell subset was distributed evenly over all wells of several immunoSEQ 96-well plates, and each plate served as one replicate. Each replicate PCR for sorted subsets received roughly 0.2 ug genomic DNA, equal to some 32,000 T cell genomes. The purified libraries were quantified using a Qubit 3.0 fluorometer, sized with a Bioanalyzer 2100, and then quantified again using the KAPA Library Quantification kit. Every immunoSEQ 96-well plate was sequenced on a dedicated single-read 150-cycle Illumina NextSeq 550 flow cell. The source study handled its data this way. Because the immunoSEQ output held only junctional sequences and lacked quality scores, the filtering could not match the filtering applied to full-length reads. To assign V/J genes and CDR3, sequences were annotated against IMGT germline references using PyIR, a Python wrapper for IgBLAST v1.9. Any read was removed if the V/J assignment was weak (E-value above 1e-6), the CDR3 was missing, or the read contained stop codons, out-of-frame junctions, or ambiguous translated residues. V3J clonotypes were defined as sequences sharing the same inferred V gene, J gene, and CDR3 amino acid sequence. To compute the percentage overlap between repertoires, the number of shared unique clonotypes was divided by the size of the smaller repertoire. Three approaches were used to assess repertoire richness: RTK rarefaction, the Chao1 estimator, and Recon v2.1 estimates of unobserved clonotypes. OLGA was used to compute generation probabilities for all TCRbeta clonotypes that the gDNA method yielded from several donors. What TCRdb holds here is the immuneACCESS table cut down to in-frame rearrangements. Part of the clones is not present; checked against another copy, under half of the missing clones reflect an unresolved V gene, and the others are unexplained. V and J calls and clone size follow that table, whereas D and trimming were derived from the DNA. This sample is represented by around 940,000 clones; approximately 80% of them were singletons. The top ten hold roughly 1.5% of the sample.

The data derive from a study of shared clonotypes between healthy human individuals (dated by TCRdb to about 2020). The study in broad terms: Two women and three men aged 18 to 49 years were included in the cohort. For each donor, three plates each were used for CD4 naive and CD4 memory, two plates were used for CD8 naive, and one plate was used for CD8 memory. To estimate repertoire size and how much clonotypes are shared between individuals, the study performed deep sequencing of blood TCR repertoires from five healthy adults. To increase sequencing depth and limit assay-specific biases, different laboratories used diverse techniques to prepare libraries and sequence TCR repertoires. Between about 0.94 and 8.9 billion PBMCs per donor were obtained by leukapheresis.

Beyond this particular receptor, the publication reports: Sampling was limited to blood, and TCR repertoires in tissue likely differ from TCR repertoires in blood. Because the study included only a small number of donors, the genetic and exposure-history diversity represented was limited. Compared with non-shared clonotypes, the clonotypes found in all four sorted-subset donors had higher generation probabilities. Incomplete sequencing was indicated by rarefaction of sorted-subset datasets, despite the large sequencing depth. About 4.5% of naive CD4, 3.5% of naive CD8, 2.3% of memory CD4, and more than 0.35% of memory CD8 clonotypes were shared across a few donors. Pairwise subsampling led to the expectation that sequencing depth would affect the degree of clonotype sharing among donors. Estimated clonotype richness was generally larger for naive than for memory subsets.

Donors were healthy HIV-negative adults with no recently reported acute infections or vaccinations. Only Caucasian adults living in Nashville, Tennessee, USA were represented among the donors. CD4+ T cells were enriched by magnetic negative selection, after which naive cells were positively selected on CD45RA and the negative fraction was taken as the memory subset. Blood was obtained by leukapheresis, after which PBMCs were separated by Ficoll-Histopaque density gradient centrifugation and cryopreserved in liquid nitrogen vapor phase. Purity and quantity of every magnetically sorted T cell population were checked by analytical flow cytometry. Genomic DNA was isolated from every sorted fraction and measured by UV absorbance on a Nanodrop 2000c. Inclusive of the bounding cysteine and phenylalanine, the CDR3 is 18 residues long. Here the CDR3 DNA is all that survives: 54 bases in frame from base 1. The germline V gene encodes CDR1 SQVTM and CDR2 ANQGSEA. Clipping removes 5 bases from V and 0 bases from J, with 11 as the unmatched junction base count.

The rearranged segments are TRBV29-1 and TRBJ2-1, with TRBD2 matching 12 junction bases. This TCR derives from a man younger than 35 in good health. Sample: memory CD4+ T cells sorted from blood. Sample cell subset or site, as interpreted from the label and publication: CD45RA-negative fraction. DNA sequence: TGCAGCGTTTCCGGGACTAGCGGGCAGGGGGCCTCCTACAATGAGCAGTTCTTC. This yields the protein CSVSGTSGQGASYNEQFF.